This T cell receptor (beta chain) emerged from a study of T cells in Graves' hyperthyroidism and ophthalmopathy. V shed 5 bases, J shed 2 bases, and the junction held 3 bases outside the gene matches. This CDR3 is built from 13 residues. Germline CDR1 and CDR2: MNHNY and SVGAGI (reference sequence). A remark on this clonotype: Its antigen is unknown.

Amplified TCR beta CDR3 regions came from RNA transcripts. RT-PCR in the first round (using the HTBI primer set) targeted the TCR CDR3. TCRdb ran MiXCR on the multiplex PCR reads and lists one entry per CDR3 protein. The sample records approximately 700,000 distinct CDR3 sequences, approximately 42% being singletons. Study-wide results and caveats: Most thyroid clonotypes with frequency above 0.001 were detected in blood. From stable hyperthyroidism, ophthalmopathy was set apart by a 13 V-J model. Before onset, ophthalmopathy was predicted by the model a median around 6.5 months earlier.

Material for sequencing was peripheral blood or thyroid tissue (not recorded which). V gene TRBV6-6 combines with J gene TRBJ2-7, with 7 bases identical to TRBD2. The receptor was isolated from an adult man with Graves' disease, either hyperthyroidism or ophthalmopathy (not recorded which). The CDR3 sequence: CASSKAGTYEQYF. CDR3 coding DNA: TGTGCCAGCAGTAAAGCGGGAACCTACGAGCAGTACTTC.